Given below is one TCR beta chain in context. This clonotype turned up a few times. Its antigen is not yet known. It has no much larger one-base neighbor in the sample; base qualities were not kept. From its cysteine to its phenylalanine, the CDR3 spans 14 amino acids. Only CDR3 DNA remains: 42 bases, in frame from the first base. Cut back by 4 bases and 3 bases, the V and J ends lie 14 bases apart. As encoded in the germline V gene, CDR1 is SGDLS while CDR2 is YYNGEE. The data were obtained in a study of blood T cells in healthy people across ages (dated by TCRdb to between 2014 and 2017). In terms of the full investigation: Template switching captured roughly one uniquely barcoded TCR beta cDNA molecule per two T cells in model experiments. The donors were divided into four age groups: young (average 16 years), middle-aged (around 41), aged (about 60) and long-lived (nearly 85). The study measured age-related changes in TCR beta repertoire diversity using deep sequencing normalized with unique cDNA molecular identifiers. Using the same blood draw, the study looked at two additional independent replicas of 1 million unique cDNA reads for two donors, one aged 18 to 30 and the other aged 80 or older. To avoid experimental bias, donors of different ages were spread randomly across the sequencing lanes. Study-wide conclusions, independent of this receptor: There was a strong correlation between observed TCR beta diversity and the percentage of naive T cells measured by flow cytometry. Compared with the aged group, the long-lived group had more naive CD4+ T cells, fewer expanded clones and increased TCR diversity, a pattern suggesting age selection. Donor CMV infection status was unknown, potentially confounding age-related changes in expanded clonotypes. Conclusive comparison of naive and antigen-experienced compartments was prevented by the profiling of bulk unsorted PBMCs. Estimates of total diversity based on one million sequenced T cells were considered lower bounds and underestimates. As age increased, observed TCR beta diversity per million T cells dropped in a roughly linear way, and a significant reduction was already evident by age about 40.

Library method: 5' RACE. Instrument on record: Illumina HiSeq 2500. A second roughly 7 to 11 cycle PCR used a sample-barcoded 5' primer and a J-beta primer mix. A unique molecular identifier was introduced onto each TCR beta cDNA molecule by a template-switch 5' adaptor carrying 12 random nucleotides. At least 3 million CDR3-containing paired-end reads were obtained from each sample. First-strand cDNA synthesis was performed from all RNA using the Mint cDNA synthesis kit, with priming by a TRBC-specific oligonucleotide. After uracil-DNA glycosylase treatment, a first 18-cycle PCR used universal primers M1SS and BC2_uni_R on all cDNA. The authors' analysis ran thus. Each sample was normalized by randomly selecting 1 million high-quality reads, each carrying a distinct molecular identifier. Instead of being binned into consensus sequences, reads that shared molecular identifiers were thrown out. CDR3 identification, clonotype clustering and error correction used MiTCR with a Q25 quality threshold and the strictest error-elimination algorithm. A nonparametric unseen species model with Euler transformation was used to estimate lower-bound total TCR beta diversity. TCRdb handled the public reads itself, with Q25 trimming in fastp and clone calling in MiXCR, and kept productive beta chains. CDR3 protein duplicates are merged, each entry listing the most common genes and DNA. The V and J calls come from TCRdb's annotation, not from the publication. Within this sample are about 290,000 distinct CDR3 sequences, with roughly a quarter of them counted one time only. The ten top clones hold around 30% of the sample.

The roughly 39 donors, aged 6 to 90 years, were systemically healthy Caucasian individuals from Russia. About 10 milliliters of peripheral blood were collected from each donor into EDTA-treated Vacutainer tubes. Ficoll-Paque density-gradient centrifugation was used to isolate PBMCs, with at least 7 million per sample. Total RNA, at least 6 micrograms per sample, was extracted from PBMCs with Trizol reagent. Naive CD45RAhigh/CD27high T cell percentages were measured by flow cytometry on a PBMC aliquot from every donor. This clonotype was obtained from an older woman in good health. The sample taken for sequencing was blood. Recombination joined TRBV9 with TRBJ2-7; perhaps TRBD1 is the D gene, with 5 bases matching. The DNA sequence is given as TGTGCCAGCAGCACAGGCCAGAACAGCTACGAGCAGTACTTC. It translates to CASSTGQNSYEQYF.